A selection of T cell receptor beta chains follows, all from one sample in a study of T cells in tumors after PD-1 blockade. Profiling relied on immunoSEQ multiplex PCR, and the TCRdb table lists in-frame clones only, not all of them. This table has about 47,000 clones, 65% to 85% appearing once. This specimen was PBMCs, taken before anti-PD-1 therapy. These receptors were collected from a human donor with advanced basal cell or squamous cell carcinoma (not recorded which). CDR3s include the opening cysteine and the closing phenylalanine or tryptophan. The order of the fields is D gene, clone size, V gene, J gene, CDR3 protein, CDR3 DNA. D genes are given only for firm matches. A row's size may be missing; if present it is once, few, many or a size class.

NA,NA,TRBV24-1,TRBJ2-3,CATSDGGGNTDTQYF,TGTGCCACCAGTGATGGGGGAGGTAACACAGATACGCAGTATTTT
NA,few,TRBV7-9,TRBJ1-2,CASSLDAEVSGYGYTF,TGTGCCAGCAGCTTAGACGCCGAAGTATCGGGGTATGGCTACACCTTC
TRBD1,NA,TRBV6-6,TRBJ2-5,CASSYSGTGGETQYF,TGTGCCAGCAGTTACTCCGGGACAGGGGGCGAGACCCAGTACTTC
NA,NA,TRBV7-9,TRBJ2-1,CASSQGGSSYNEQFF,TGTGCCAGCAGCCAAGGTGGGAGCTCCTACAATGAGCAGTTCTTC
TRBD2,NA,TRBV5-1,TRBJ2-4,CASSLAPTSGRNIQYF,TGCGCCAGCAGCTTGGCTCCTACTAGCGGGAGGAACATTCAGTACTTC
NA,once,TRBV6-2/TRBV6-3,TRBJ2-7,CASSYPDSYEQYF,TGTGCCAGCAGTTACCCGGACAGCTACGAGCAGTACTTC
NA,NA,TRBV3-1/TRBV3-2,TRBJ2-4,CASSPRTEKNIQYF,TGTGCCAGCAGCCCCCGGACGGAAAAAAACATTCAGTACTTC
TRBD1,NA,TRBV6-5,TRBJ1-2,CASSYIQGAGYTF,TGTGCCAGCAGTTATATACAGGGGGCGGGCTACACCTTC
TRBD1,NA,TRBV6-5,TRBJ1-2,CASSNRGGGYTF,TGTGCCAGCAGCAACAGGGGTGGGGGCTACACCTTC
TRBD2,NA,TRBV19,TRBJ2-1,CASSIRGGASGWNEQFF,TGTGCCAGTAGTATACGGGGTGGGGCTAGCGGGTGGAATGAGCAGTTCTTC
NA,NA,TRBV7-9,TRBJ2-7,CASSSRQNPYEQYF,TGTGCCAGCAGCTCCCGACAGAACCCCTACGAGCAGTACTTC
NA,NA,TRBV25-1,TRBJ2-6,CASSRAGRGANVLTF,TGTGCCAGCAGTCGCGCGGGTCGTGGGGCCAACGTCCTGACTTTC
NA,NA,TRBV28,TRBJ2-6,CASSLFGLVGANVLTF,TGTGCCAGCAGTTTATTTGGGCTTGTAGGGGCCAACGTCCTGACTTTC
TRBD1,NA,TRBV19,TRBJ1-5,CASSIDAGGGGQPQHF,TGTGCCAGTAGTATAGACGCGGGAGGGGGCGGTCAGCCCCAGCATTTT
NA,NA,TRBV5-6,TRBJ2-1,CAVGLNEQFF,TGTGCGGTCGGGCTCAATGAGCAGTTCTTC
NA,NA,TRBV6-6,TRBJ2-1,CASNPGSVGEQFF,TGTGCCAGCAACCCAGGTTCTGTGGGTGAGCAGTTCTTC
TRBD2,NA,TRBV28,TRBJ2-2,CASSPGLAGNRTGELFF,TGTGCCAGCAGCCCTGGACTAGCGGGTAATCGCACCGGGGAGCTGTTTTTT
TRBD1,NA,TRBV7-3,TRBJ2-2,CASSLAPTGGNTGELFF,TGTGCCAGCAGCTTGGCCCCGACAGGGGGGAACACCGGGGAGCTGTTTTTT
TRBD1,NA,TRBV5-6,TRBJ2-7,CASSPGQGHSYEQYF,TGTGCCAGCAGCCCCGGACAGGGGCACTCCTACGAGCAGTACTTC
TRBD2,NA,TRBV7-3,TRBJ2-1,CASSSSGGSYNEQFF,TGTGCCAGCAGCTCTAGCGGGGGATCCTACAATGAGCAGTTCTTC
NA,NA,TRBV19,TRBJ1-1,CASSIGGGTEAFF,TGTGCCAGTAGTATTGGAGGGGGAACTGAAGCTTTCTTT
NA,NA,TRBV19,TRBJ2-2,CASSLQGRSGELFF,TGTGCCAGTAGTTTGCAGGGGAGGTCCGGGGAGCTGTTTTTT
TRBD2,NA,TRBV24-1,TRBJ2-1,CAPGGGREGLGDEQFF,TGTGCCCCTGGAGGTGGGAGGGAGGGCCTGGGGGATGAGCAGTTCTTC
NA,NA,TRBV6-5,TRBJ1-2,CASSYSTPVQGYTF,TGTGCCAGCAGTTACTCGACCCCAGTTCAAGGCTACACCTTC
NA,NA,TRBV15,TRBJ2-1,CATSRDGYNEQFF,TGTGCCACCAGCAGAGATGGCTACAATGAGCAGTTCTTC
NA,NA,TRBV5-6,TRBJ1-1,CASSLGQRKNTEAFF,TGTGCCAGCAGCTTGGGTCAGCGTAAGAACACTGAAGCTTTCTTT
NA,NA,TRBV12-3/TRBV12-4,TRBJ2-7,CASSLAGGDEQYF,TGTGCCAGCAGTTTAGCAGGGGGGGACGAGCAGTACTTC
TRBD1,NA,TRBV7-9,TRBJ1-1,CASSKQQGMSTEAFF,TGTGCCAGCAGCAAGCAACAGGGGATGTCCACTGAAGCTTTCTTT